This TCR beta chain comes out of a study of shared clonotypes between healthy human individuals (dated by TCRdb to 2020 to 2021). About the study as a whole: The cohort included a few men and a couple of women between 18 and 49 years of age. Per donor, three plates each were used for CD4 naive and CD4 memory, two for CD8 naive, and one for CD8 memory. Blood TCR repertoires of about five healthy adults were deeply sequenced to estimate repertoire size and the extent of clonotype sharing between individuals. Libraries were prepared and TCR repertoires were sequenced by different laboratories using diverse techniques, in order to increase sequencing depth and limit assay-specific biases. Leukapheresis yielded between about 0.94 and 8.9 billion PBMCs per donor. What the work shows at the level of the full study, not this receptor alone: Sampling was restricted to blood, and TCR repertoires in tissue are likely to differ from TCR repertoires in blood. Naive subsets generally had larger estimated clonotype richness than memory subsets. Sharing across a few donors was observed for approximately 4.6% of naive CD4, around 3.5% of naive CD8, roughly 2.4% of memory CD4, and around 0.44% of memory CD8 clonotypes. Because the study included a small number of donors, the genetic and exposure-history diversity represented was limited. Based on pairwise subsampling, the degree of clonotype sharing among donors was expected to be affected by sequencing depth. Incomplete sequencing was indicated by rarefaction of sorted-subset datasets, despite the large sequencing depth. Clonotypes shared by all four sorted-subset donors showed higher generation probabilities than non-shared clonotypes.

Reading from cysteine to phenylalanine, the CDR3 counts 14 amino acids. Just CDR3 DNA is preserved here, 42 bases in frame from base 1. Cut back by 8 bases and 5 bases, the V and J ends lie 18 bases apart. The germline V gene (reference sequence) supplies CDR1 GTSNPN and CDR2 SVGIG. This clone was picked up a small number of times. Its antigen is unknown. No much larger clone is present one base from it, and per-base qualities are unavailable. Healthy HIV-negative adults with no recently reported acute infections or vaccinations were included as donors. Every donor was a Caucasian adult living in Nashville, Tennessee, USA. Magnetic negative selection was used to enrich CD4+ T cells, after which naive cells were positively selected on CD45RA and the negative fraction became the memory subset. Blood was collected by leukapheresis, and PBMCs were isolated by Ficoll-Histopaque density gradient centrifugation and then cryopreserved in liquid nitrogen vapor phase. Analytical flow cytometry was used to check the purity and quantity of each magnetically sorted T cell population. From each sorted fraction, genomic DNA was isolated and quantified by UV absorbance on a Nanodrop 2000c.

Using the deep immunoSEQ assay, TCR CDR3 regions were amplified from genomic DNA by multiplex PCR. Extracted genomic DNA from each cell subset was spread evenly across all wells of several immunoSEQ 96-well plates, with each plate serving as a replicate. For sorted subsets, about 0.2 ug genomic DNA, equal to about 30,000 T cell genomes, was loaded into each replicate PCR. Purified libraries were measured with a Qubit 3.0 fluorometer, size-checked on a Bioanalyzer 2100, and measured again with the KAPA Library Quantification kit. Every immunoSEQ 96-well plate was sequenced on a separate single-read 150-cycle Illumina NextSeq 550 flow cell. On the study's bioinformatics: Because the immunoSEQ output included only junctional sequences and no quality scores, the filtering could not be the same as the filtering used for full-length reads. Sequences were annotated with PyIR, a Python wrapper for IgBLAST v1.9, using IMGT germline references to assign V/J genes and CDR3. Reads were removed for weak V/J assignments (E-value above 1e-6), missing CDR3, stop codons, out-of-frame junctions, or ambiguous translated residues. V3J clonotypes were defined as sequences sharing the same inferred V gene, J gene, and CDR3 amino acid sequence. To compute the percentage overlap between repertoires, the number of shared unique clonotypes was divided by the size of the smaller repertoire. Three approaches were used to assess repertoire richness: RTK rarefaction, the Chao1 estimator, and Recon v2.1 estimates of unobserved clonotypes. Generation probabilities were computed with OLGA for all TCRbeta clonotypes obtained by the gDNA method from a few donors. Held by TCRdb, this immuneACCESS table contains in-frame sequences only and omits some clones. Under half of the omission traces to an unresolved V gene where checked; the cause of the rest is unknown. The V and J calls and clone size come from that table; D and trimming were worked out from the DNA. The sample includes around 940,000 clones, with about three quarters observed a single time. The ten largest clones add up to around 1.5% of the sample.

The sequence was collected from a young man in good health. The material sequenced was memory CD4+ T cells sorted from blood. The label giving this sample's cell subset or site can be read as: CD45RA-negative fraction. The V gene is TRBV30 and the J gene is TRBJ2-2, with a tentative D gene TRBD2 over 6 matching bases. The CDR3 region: CALRRAGRTGELFF. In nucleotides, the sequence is TGTGCCCTCCGGAGGGCAGGGAGGACCGGGGAGCTGTTTTTT.